The 22 T cell receptor beta chains given below trace back to one sample, sequenced in a study of blood T cell repertoires in COVID-19 (TCRdb year 2020). Receptor libraries were prepared by the immunoSEQ multiplex PCR assay. TCRdb took over this immuneACCESS table, retaining in-frame rearrangements with V and J assigned. Such tables are incomplete; in checked studies, under half of the missing clones stem from an unresolved V gene, and the remainder is unexplained. The sample contains about 50,000 clones, approximately 84% of them found a single time. More than 15% of the sample comes from the top ten. The sequencing input was peripheral blood. Receptors were obtained from a human donor with active COVID-19. The donor label of this sample is uncertain.

This clone was recorded a few times. The rearrangement uses TRBV7-2 and TRBJ2-5; 8 nucleotides align to TRBD1. J was trimmed by 6 bases and V by 0 bases; bases with no gene match: 3. The germline V gene has CDR1 SGHTA and CDR2 FQGNSA. The CDR3 covers 14 residues. The CDR3 nucleotides are TGTGCCAGCAGCTTAGCCACAGGGGGGAAGACCCAGTACTTC. This codes for CASSLATGGKTQYF.

This sequence joins TRBV6-6 and TRBJ1-4; 8 bases agree with TRBD1. Looked up from germline, CDR1 is MNHNY and CDR2 is SVGAGI (reference sequence). The CDR3 spans 12 residues. V lost 8 bases and J lost 11; bases outside the gene matches: 7. CDR3 sequence reads: CASQDRVGKLFF. The CDR3 DNA is TGTGCCAGCCAGGACAGGGTGGGGAAACTGTTTTTT.

V and J are TRBV7-2 and TRBJ2-3; 10 nucleotides align to TRBD2. In germline, CDR1 is SGHTA, CDR2 FQGNSA. The CDR3 has 19 residues. With 5 bases clipped from V and 2 bases from J, the junction kept 16 bases outside the gene matches. CDR3 region: CASSPGLAANLYITDTQYF. For the CDR3, the DNA is TGTGCCAGCAGCCCTGGACTAGCGGCCAATCTCTATATCACAGATACGCAGTATTTT.

CDR3 DNA sequence: TGTGCCAGCTCACCGGAGATCAACCGGGAGCTGTTTTTT. Translating it yields CASSPEINRELFF. The chain uses TRBV18 and TRBJ2-2; D remains unclear. CDR1 is KGHSH and CDR2 is LQKENI in the germline V gene. V was pared by 3 bases and J by 9 bases, with 11 bases between. This CDR3 is 13 amino acids long.

V is TRBV18 and J is TRBJ2-5; no clear D. Germline CDR1 reads KGHSH; CDR2 reads LQKENI. This CDR3 spans 13 amino acids. Trimming shortened V by 4 bases and J by 5 bases, and 11 bases separated the two germline ends. As DNA, the CDR3 is TGTGCCAGCTCACGACAACGACGGGAGACCCAGTACTTC. It translates to CASSRQRRETQYF.

This chain connects TRBV18 to TRBJ2-2, with D tentatively TRBD2 (5 bases). V lost 3 bases and J lost 0, with 17 bases in between. Germline V lookup: CDR1 KGHSH, CDR2 LQKENI. CDR3 length: 18 residues. The CDR3 DNA reads TGTGCCAGCTCACCGGCAGTCCGTGGACTGACGAACACCGGGGAGCTGTTTTTT. It translates to CASSPAVRGLTNTGELFF.

This rearrangement joins TRBV4-3 to TRBJ1-6, with TRBD1 matching over 7 bases. V shed 0 bases, J shed 7 bases, and the junction held 9 bases outside the gene matches. The CDR3 has 17 residues. Germline CDR1 reads LGHNA; CDR2 reads YSLEER. CDR3 in DNA: TGCGCCAGCAGCCAAGATCCTCCGGGACAGCTCAATTCACCCCTCCACTTT. It yields the protein CASSQDPPGQLNSPLHF.

This rearrangement joins TRBV5-1 to TRBJ1-1, with 8 bases that match TRBD1. J was trimmed by 6 bases and V by 6 bases; bases with no gene match: 4. The V gene's germline CDR1 is SGHRS and CDR2 YFSETQ. This CDR3 region has 12 residues. The DNA of the CDR3 is TGCGCCAGCACCCAGGGGGCCGCTGAAGCTTTCTTT. This encodes CASTQGAAEAFF.

V gene TRBV6-5 combines with J gene TRBJ2-7; 8 bases match TRBD1. V was clipped by 6 bases and J by 7 bases; unmatched bases: 14. The CDR3 totals 15 residues. Germline CDR1 reads MNHEY; CDR2 reads SVGAGI. The CDR3 region is CASRPGGQGKSEQYF. The CDR3, as DNA: TGTGCCAGCAGGCCAGGCGGACAGGGCAAGTCGGAGCAGTACTTC.

Regarding this clone: The same CDR3 also results from other DNA sequences found in this sample. This chain uses TRBV19 with TRBJ1-1; perhaps TRBD1 as D (5 bases). The CDR3 runs to 12 residues. V lost 9 bases, J lost 3 bases, and 11 bases lay in between. Per germline, CDR1 LNHDA and CDR2 SQIVND (reference sequence). Here the CDR3 reads CASRDRDTEAFF. CDR3 coding DNA: TGTGCCAGCAGAGACAGAGACACTGAAGCTTTCTTT.

The chain uses TRBV9 and TRBJ2-1, with 7 positions matching TRBD1. The CDR3 is made up of 15 amino acids. Per the germline V gene, CDR1 is SGDLS and CDR2 is YYNGEE. Losses at the gene ends were 0 bases for V and 3 bases for J; bases not matched to a gene: 3. CDR3 in amino acids: CASSVGQGNYNEQFF. The CDR3, as DNA: TGTGCCAGCAGCGTAGGACAGGGAAACTACAATGAGCAGTTCTTC.

The rearrangement uses TRBV19 and TRBJ2-7; possibly TRBD2 for D (6 bases). V shed 3 bases and J shed 2 bases, with 14 bases lying between them. CDR3 size: 15 residues. Germline CDR1 is LNHDA and CDR2 is SQIVND (reference sequence). In DNA, the CDR3 is TGTGCCAGTAGTATCGGGGGACCGAAAACCTACGAGCAGTACTTC. It encodes CASSIGGPKTYEQYF. Full variable domain (rest looked up from reference TRBV19 and TRBJ2-7): DGGITQSPKYLFRKEGQNVTLSCEQNLNHDAMYWYRQDPGQGLRLIYYSQIVNDFQKGDIAEGYSVSREKKESFPLTVTSAQKNPTAFYLCASSIGGPKTYEQYFGPGTRLTVT.

V is TRBV5-5 and J is TRBJ2-7, with TRBD2 as a possible D gene (5 bases). The V gene lost 6 bases and the J gene lost 2 bases, with 18 bases spanning the gap. There are 15 residues in the CDR3. CDR1 SGHKS and CDR2 YYEKEE come from the germline V gene (reference sequence). The CDR3 reads CASIPGVGTTYEQYF. The DNA of the CDR3 is TGTGCCAGCATCCCCGGGGTAGGTACGACCTACGAGCAGTACTTC.

The chain employs TRBV13 and TRBJ1-2; 9 bases map to TRBD1. CDR3 size: 15 residues. V shed 5 bases, J shed 4 bases, and the junction held 8 bases outside the gene matches. CDR1 and CDR2 from the germline V gene are PRHDT and FYEKMQ (reference sequence). This CDR3 is CASSPRGQGLYGYTF. CDR3 sequence (DNA): TGTGCCAGCAGCCCAAGAGGACAGGGGCTCTATGGCTACACCTTC. The variable domain in full, completed from reference TRBV13 and TRBJ1-2, reads AAGVIQSPRHLIKEKRETATLKCYPIPRHDTVYWYQQGPGQDPQFLISFYEKMQSDKGSIPDRFSAQQFSDYHSELNMSSLELGDSALYFCASSPRGQGLYGYTFGSGTRLTVV.

This clone was seen once. V is TRBV5-6 and J is TRBJ2-7; 8 positions match TRBD1. The CDR3 is made up of 16 amino acids. Germline V gene data show CDR1 as SGHDT and CDR2 as YYEEEE. V gave up 0 bases and J gave up 3 bases; unmatched junction bases: 8. The CDR3 sequence is CASSLARRTGSYEQYF. CDR3 coding DNA: TGTGCCAGCAGCTTGGCCAGGAGGACAGGGAGCTACGAGCAGTACTTC.

This chain joins TRBV10-3 and TRBJ1-3; a possible D gene is TRBD1 (6 bases). V shed 3 bases and J shed 4 bases, with 13 bases lying between them. The germline gives CDR1 ENHRY, CDR2 SYGVKD. The CDR3 runs 15 residues. CDR3 amino acids: CAISEGGAKGNTIYF. The CDR3, as DNA: TGTGCCATCAGTGAAGGGGGGGCTAAGGGAAACACCATATATTTT.

The rearrangement links TRBV29-1 to TRBJ1-2; a weak D match, TRBD1 (5 bases). V was cut by 4 bases and J by 12 bases, with 9 bases left in between. CDR1 SQVTM and CDR2 ANQGSEA come from the germline V gene. The CDR3 has 9 amino acids. CDR3 sequence: CSVGRGHTF. The CDR3 DNA is TGCAGCGTTGGGCGGGGCCACACCTTC.

This rearrangement joins TRBV4-2 to TRBJ2-7; D is possibly TRBD2 (7 bases). The CDR3 runs 13 residues. The V and J ends lost 4 bases and 3 bases respectively, with 10 bases between them. CDR1 is LGHNA and CDR2 is YNFKEQ in the germline V gene. CDR3 in amino acids: CASSRGGLYEQYF. CDR3 nucleotides: TGTGCCAGCAGCCGGGGGGGCCTCTACGAGCAGTACTTC.

The chain is built from TRBV15 and TRBJ2-7; D not certain. The CDR3 extends over 13 amino acids. CDR1 and CDR2 from the germline V gene are LNHNV and YYDKDF (reference sequence). Between the trimmed V and J ends, which lost 0 bases and 7 bases, there was a span of 10 bases. CDR3 DNA sequence: TGTGCCACCAGCAGAGATCTTCCTCAGGAGCAGTACTTC. Protein product: CATSRDLPQEQYF.

The J gene is TRBJ2-7, the V gene TRBV27; a possible D gene is TRBD1 (6 bases). The germline CDR1 and CDR2 sequences are MNHEY and SMNVEV (reference sequence). V shed 2 bases and J shed 3 bases, with 11 bases lying between them. CDR3 length equals 14 residues. The CDR3 here is CASSLTGWGYEQYF. The DNA of the CDR3 is TGTGCCAGCAGTTTAACAGGGTGGGGCTACGAGCAGTACTTC.

V gene TRBV7-9 combines with J gene TRBJ2-5; D is ambiguous. V was clipped by 1 base and J by 5 bases, with 8 bases between them. The CDR3 runs to 13 residues. CDR1 and CDR2 (germline): SEHNR, FQNEAQ (reference sequence). The CDR3 nucleotides read TGTGCCAGCAGCTTAGGTTCGTTCGAGACCCAGTACTTC. This translates into CASSLGSFETQYF.

The rearrangement links TRBV2 to TRBJ1-5, with D possibly TRBD1 on 5 matching bases. The CDR3 is 13 residues long. The ends were cut back, 6 bases at V and 2 bases at J, with 8 bases in the middle. Per the germline V gene, CDR1 is SNHLY and CDR2 is FYNNEI. CDR3 region: CASRGGGNQPQHF. The CDR3 DNA follows: TGTGCCAGCAGGGGGGGAGGCAATCAGCCCCAGCATTTT.